This TCR beta chain was retrieved from a study of T-cell memory formation after mild COVID-19. Constant-segment primers served in 5'RACE that generated TCR alpha and TCR beta cDNA libraries bearing sample barcodes and UMIs. TCRdb reanalysed the 5' RACE reads using MiXCR and keeps one entry per CDR3 protein. The sample records 350,000 to 500,000 distinct CDR3 sequences, roughly 18% being singletons. This clonotype has a handful of counts. Its antigen is as yet unknown. Study-level results: Day 15 to 85 contracting clones showed balanced CD4/CD8; day 15 to 37 expanders favored CD4+. Day 37-peaking second-wave clones had unconfirmed SARS-CoV-2 specificity.

Source material: PBMCs or a T cell subset sorted from them (not recorded which). The receptor comes from a man in his late teens or twenties who had mild COVID-19 (a few samples of this study predate the infection). Cell type and time point are not known.

The CDR3 sequence is CSASGVRGDTEAFF. The CDR3 nucleotides read TGCAGTGCTAGTGGCGTGAGGGGAGATACTGAAGCTTTCTTT. The J gene is TRBJ1-1, the V gene TRBV20-1, with a weak D call TRBD1 (5 bases). The ends were cut back, 3 bases at V and 5 bases at J, with 16 bases in the middle. Germline CDR1 and CDR2: DFQATT and SNEGSKA (reference sequence). CDR3 length: 14 amino acids.